The rows below give T cell receptor beta chains drawn from one sample of a study of Ad26.COV2.S vaccination and SARS-CoV-2 variants. Libraries were prepared by immunoSEQ multiplex PCR; TCRdb keeps only in-frame clonotypes and omits some of them. The sample has some 400,000 clones, about 89% seen once; the top ten hold around 2%. The sequencing used peripheral blood, collected in a trial of Ad26.COV2.S vaccine versus placebo. These receptors all come from a person aged 18 to 59 who received the Ad26.COV2.S COVID-19 vaccine or a placebo. The CDR3 runs from the conserved cysteine through the conserved F or W. The D gene is left open where the match is weak. Clone size, where shown, is once, few, many, or a class for clones that have expanded.

v_call	j_call	cdr3_length	clone_size	d_call	cdr3_aa	cdr3_nt
TRBV18	TRBJ2-2	13	once	-	CASSQSDTGELFF	TGTGCCAGCTCACAGTCCGACACCGGGGAGCTGTTTTTT
TRBV9	TRBJ2-1	18	-	TRBD2	CASSGGLAGGPTYNEQFF	TGTGCCAGCAGCGGGGGACTAGCGGGAGGCCCTACCTACAATGAGCAGTTCTTC
TRBV19	TRBJ1-1	15	-	-	CASSIGQGPGTEAFF	TGTGCCAGTAGTATAGGTCAGGGGCCGGGCACTGAAGCTTTCTTT
TRBV3-1/TRBV3-2	TRBJ2-3	13	-	-	CASGGGKIDTQYF	TGTGCCAGCGGAGGGGGGAAGATAGATACGCAGTATTTT
TRBV7-9	TRBJ2-1	13	-	-	CASSFENYNEQFF	TGTGCCAGCAGTTTCGAAAACTACAATGAGCAGTTCTTC
TRBV30	TRBJ2-2	15	-	-	CAWSVLRVNTGELFF	TGTGCCTGGAGTGTACTCAGGGTTAACACCGGGGAGCTGTTTTTT
TRBV27	TRBJ1-2	18	-	-	CASSLIRPDRIPNYGYTF	TGTGCCAGCAGTTTAATTCGACCGGACAGAATTCCTAACTATGGCTACACCTTC
TRBV5-1	TRBJ1-1	16	-	TRBD1	CASSGTGKGSDTEAFF	TGCGCCAGCAGCGGGACAGGGAAGGGGTCGGACACTGAAGCTTTCTTT
TRBV7-3	TRBJ1-1	16	few	TRBD1	CASSFSTGGRLTEAFF	TGTGCCAGCAGCTTTTCGACAGGGGGGCGGCTCACTGAAGCTTTCTTT
TRBV3-1/TRBV3-2	TRBJ2-5	12	-	-	CASSHSGETQYF	TGTGCCAGCAGCCACTCCGGAGAGACCCAGTACTTC